Included here is one T cell receptor (beta chain) sequence, with context. This specimen comes from a study of T cell changes during pregnancy in multiple sclerosis. This table comes from immunoSEQ multiplex PCR, and its TCRdb copy is limited to in-frame clones, with some not included. The sample comprises about 47,000 clones, around 93% of which are singletons, and approximately 1.9% rests with the top ten. This receptor was identified in a female donor with multiple sclerosis, enrolled in a pregnancy study. This specimen consisted of peripheral blood, obtained in the second trimester of pregnancy.

The CDR3 nucleotides read TGTGCCAGCAGCGGGCCTAGCGGAGGGGATGAGCAGTTCTTC. Encoded protein: CASSGPSGGDEQFF. This chain joins TRBV9 and TRBJ2-1; the match to TRBD2 covers 7 bases. The CDR3 is made up of 14 amino acids. The trim removed 3 bases at V and 8 bases at J, leaving 8 bases unmatched. Germline CDR1 and CDR2: SGDLS and YYNGEE.